This T cell receptor (beta chain) came from a study of early stage breast cancer tumors. Concerning this clone itself: Its antigen is currently unknown.

Data came from immunoSEQ multiplex PCR; TCRdb stores just in-frame clones and leaves some out. The table shows tens of thousands of clones, with 70% to 85% occurring only once. Whole-study results and caveats: Bulk DNA sequencing of unsorted cells missed chain pairing and markers. In about 90% of the 16 patients, blood comparison separated tumor from normal breast. Compared with adjacent normal breast tissue, tumors showed 2 to 2.5-fold greater T cell density and higher clonality.

Losses at the gene ends were 0 bases for V and 2 bases for J; bases not matched to a gene: 11. The CDR3 has 18 amino acids. CDR1 and CDR2 (germline): LGHNA, YNFKEQ. The clonotype comes from a person aged 55 to 69 with breast cancer. This chain uses TRBV4-2 with TRBJ2-7; TRBD2 agrees at 9 bases. Sequenced input: blood. The CDR3 spells CASSQDLRGLASPYEQYF. The CDR3 nucleotides read TGTGCCAGCAGCCAAGATCTGAGAGGACTAGCGTCTCCCTACGAGCAGTACTTC.